This TCR beta chain originates from a study of blood T cell repertoires in COVID-19. Background on the study: Acute and convalescent COVID-19 samples came from the United States, Italy and Spain. Nucleic acid was either cDNA or gDNA, and it came from T cells, B-cell-depleted T cells, or PBMCs.

Original handling: By means of reference gene primer amplification, nucleated cell counts were estimated. TCRdb keeps only in-frame clones here, not all; method: immunoSEQ multiplex PCR. The V and J calls and the clone size are those of that table, but D and trimming were determined from the DNA. Here the sample spans about 670,000 clones, approximately 90% being singletons. The sequenced sample was peripheral blood. This receptor was obtained from a woman under 30 with acute or convalescent COVID-19.

The CDR3, as DNA: TGTGCCAGCAGCTTAAGATGGGAGCCCCTCAATGAGCAGTTCTTC. It codes for CASSLRWEPLNEQFF. V usage is TRBV7-8 and J usage is TRBJ2-1; TRBD2 is a possible D gene (5 bases). The CDR3 runs 15 residues. Deletions cut 2 bases from V and 6 bases from J, with 14 bases between. From germline, CDR1 is SGHVS and CDR2 FQNEAQ. The full variable domain, with the rest looked up from reference TRBV7-8 and TRBJ2-1, is GAGVSQSPRYKVAKRGQDVALRCDPISGHVSLFWYQQALGQGPEFLTYFQNEAQLDKSGLPSDRFFAERPEGSVSTLKIQRTQQEDSAVYLCASSLRWEPLNEQFFGPGTRLTVL.